The source of this TCR beta chain is a study of breast tumors, draining lymph nodes, adjacent tissues. Findings and limits, study-wide: Data fit most tumor T cells coming from lymph node, expanding in tumor. Compared with basal-like, luminal-like tumors shared significantly more repertoire with nontumor tissue. The lymph node origin of tumor T cells was framed as consistent with a hypothesis, not demonstrated. Tumors had less TCR diversity than lymph nodes, more than nontumor tissue.

The lymph nodes were axillary draining lymph nodes from breast cancer patients. This clonotype was detected only once. Its antigen is as yet unknown. In germline, CDR1 is SEHNR, CDR2 FQNEAQ (reference sequence). V was trimmed by 5 bases and J by 0 bases, leaving 14 bases between them. The CDR3 loop spans 17 amino acids. TCRdb called the multiplex PCR reads again in MiXCR, with one record for every CDR3 protein. The sample has some 150,000 distinct CDR3 sequences, roughly a third seen once. This rearrangement joins TRBV7-9 to TRBJ1-6; D unclear. This TCR derives from a female donor with breast cancer. Some clones in this sample may be carry-over from other donors' samples. What was sequenced was axillary lymph node tissue. The DNA for the CDR3 is TGTGCCAGCAGCCCACTCCCTGGGAGCTCCTATAATTCACCCCTCCACTTT. It encodes CASSPLPGSSYNSPLHF.